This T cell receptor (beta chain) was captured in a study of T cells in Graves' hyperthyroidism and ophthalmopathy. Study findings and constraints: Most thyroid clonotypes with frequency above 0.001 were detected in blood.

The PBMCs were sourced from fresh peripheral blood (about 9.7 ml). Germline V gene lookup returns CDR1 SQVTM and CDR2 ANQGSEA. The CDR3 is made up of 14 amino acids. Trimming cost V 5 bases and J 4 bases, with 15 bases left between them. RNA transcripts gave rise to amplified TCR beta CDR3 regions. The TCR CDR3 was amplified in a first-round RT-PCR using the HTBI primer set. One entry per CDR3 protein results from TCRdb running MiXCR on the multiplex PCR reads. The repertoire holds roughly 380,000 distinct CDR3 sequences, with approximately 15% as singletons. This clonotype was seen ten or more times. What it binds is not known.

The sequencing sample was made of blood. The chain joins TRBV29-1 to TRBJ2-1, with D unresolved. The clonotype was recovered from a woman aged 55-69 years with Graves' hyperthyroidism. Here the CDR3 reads CSVHPPKYYNEQFF. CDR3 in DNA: TGCAGCGTTCACCCGCCGAAGTATTACAATGAGCAGTTCTTC.